The 30 T cell receptor beta chains listed next were all sequenced from one sample in a study of spatial heterogeneity in lung cancer. As for time point: sample taken at primary tumor resection. MiXCR, applied by TCRdb to the 5' RACE reads, yields one record per CDR3 protein. The sample has more than 2,500 distinct CDR3 sequences, about 18% seen once; the top ten hold more than 20%. The source was normal lung tissue next to the tumor, collected at surgery. The receptor source for this set is a female donor with early-stage non-small cell lung cancer.

Concerning this clonotype itself: One junction end disagrees with the germline gene, perhaps due to a read error. The chain carries TRBV5-1 and TRBJ2-1; a possible D gene is TRBD2 (6 bases). CDR3 length equals 14 residues. Germline V CDR1 and CDR2: SGHRS, YFSETQ. CDR3 sequence reads: CTSRVAVARDEQFF. For the CDR3, the DNA is TGCACCAGCAGGGTAGCGGTAGCGAGGGATGAGCAGTTCTTC.

Only a few counts were recorded for this clonotype. This chain joins TRBV4-1 and TRBJ2-3, with no clear D. The germline V gene has CDR1 MGHRA and CDR2 YSYEKL. The V and J ends lost 4 bases and 6 bases respectively, with 8 bases between them. There are 12 residues in the CDR3. Written as DNA, the CDR3 is TGCGCCAGCAGCCTGGACGCGGATACGCAGTATTTT. As protein: CASSLDADTQYF.

This rearrangement joins TRBV4-1 to TRBJ2-3; tentatively, D is TRBD2 (5 bases). CDR1 and CDR2 (germline): MGHRA, YSYEKL. The CDR3 is 15 residues long. V lost 4 bases to trimming and J lost 1 base, with 12 bases between them. The CDR3 here is CASSLTSFGTDTQYF. The CDR3 coding sequence is TGCGCCAGCAGCCTCACTAGTTTCGGCACAGATACGCAGTATTTT.

The chain is built from TRBV6-5 and TRBJ2-1; D might be TRBD2 (5 bases). The CDR3 is 16 residues long. CDR1 and CDR2 from the germline V gene are MNHEY and SVGAGI. Trimming removed 2 bases from V and 5 bases from J, with 16 bases in between. CDR3 protein: CASSYVSSGTNNEQFF. The CDR3 region has the DNA TGTGCCAGCAGTTACGTTTCCAGCGGAACCAACAATGAGCAGTTCTTC.

This chain links TRBV29-1 with TRBJ2-1; a weak D match, TRBD2 (5 bases). The V end lost 3 bases, the J end lost 9 bases, and 21 bases lay between the germline ends. Germline V gene lookup returns CDR1 SQVTM and CDR2 ANQGSEA. CDR3 length: 15 amino acids. CDR3 bases: TGCAGCGTTGATTTGAACGCGGCCCCCCGGGGTGAGCAGTTCTTC. This translates into CSVDLNAAPRGEQFF.

This clonotype has more than one count but fewer than ten. The rearrangement links TRBV4-1 to TRBJ2-3; D may be TRBD1 (6 bases). The germline gives CDR1 MGHRA, CDR2 YSYEKL. The CDR3 is 14 amino acids. Deletions cut 1 base from V and 1 base from J, with 6 bases between. This chain's CDR3 is CASSQGTGTDTQYF. DNA for the CDR3: TGCGCCAGCAGCCAAGGGACAGGCACAGATACGCAGTATTTT.

By its share, this clonotype is medium-sized. This CDR3 is CASSSRANYGYTF. The DNA for the CDR3 is TGTGCCAGCAGTTCAAGAGCTAACTATGGCTACACCTTC. The chain combines TRBV2 with TRBJ1-2; D is ambiguous. This CDR3 is built from 13 residues. Germline assignment: CDR1 SNHLY and CDR2 FYNNEI. Trimming pared 5 bases from V and 0 bases from J, leaving 7 bases between.

This clonotype is labeled large (0.1 to 1%). The gene calls are TRBV28 and TRBJ2-1; 7 bases line up with TRBD1. The CDR3 totals 15 residues. V trimming: 2 bases; J trimming: 4 bases; junction bases outside the gene matches: 5. Germline V gene sequence: CDR1 MDHEN, CDR2 SYDVKM. The CDR3 region has the DNA TGTGCCAGCAGTTTAGTAGGGGGCCTGTACAATGAGCAGTTCTTC. This encodes CASSLVGGLYNEQFF.

By frequency in the sample, this clonotype is large. Relative to the germline gene, one junction end is altered; a read error may explain this. The V gene is TRBV29-1, the J gene TRBJ1-1; 10 nucleotides match TRBD1. Germline V gene data show CDR1 as SQVTM and CDR2 as ANQGSEA. This CDR3 is 11 amino acids long. The CDR3 region is CSAGGGQGSVF. CDR3 nucleotides: TGCAGCGCCGGTGGGGGACAGGGGTCGGTCTTT.

By share of the sample, this clonotype is medium-sized. This chain links TRBV20-1 with TRBJ1-4; the D gene is possibly TRBD1 (6 bases). CDR1 DFQATT and CDR2 SNEGSKA come from the germline V gene (reference sequence). This CDR3 is built from 13 residues. Trimming shortened V by 4 bases and J by 7 bases, and 13 bases separated the two germline ends. The CDR3 region is CSANPGDTEKLFF. The CDR3, as DNA: TGCAGTGCTAACCCCGGGGACACTGAAAAACTGTTTTTT.

The V and J genes are TRBV28 and TRBJ2-7; 7 bases line up with TRBD2. Trimming at V came to 5 bases and at J to 3 bases, leaving 13 bases not matched to a gene. The CDR3 extends over 16 amino acids. Germline CDR1 and CDR2: MDHEN and SYDVKM. In DNA form, the CDR3 reads TGTGCCAGCAGTCCCACTGTTTTGGCGGGAGTCTACGAGCAGTACTTC. Encoded protein: CASSPTVLAGVYEQYF. Together with reference TRBV28 and TRBJ2-7, the CDR3 gives the full variable domain: DVKVTQSSRYLVKRTGEKVFLECVQDMDHENMFWYRQDPGLGLRLIYFSYDVKMKEKGDIPEGYSVSREKKERFSLILESASTNQTSMYLCASSPTVLAGVYEQYFGPGTRLTVT.

The sample holds a few counts of this clonotype. CDR3 DNA: TGCAGTGCTAGGAGCGGTAGCGGGAGTTGGAATGAGCAGTTCTTC. It is translated as CSARSGSGSWNEQFF. The chain couples TRBV20-1 to TRBJ2-1, with 9 bases matching TRBD2. The CDR3 is 15 amino acids. Germline CDR1 reads DFQATT; CDR2 reads SNEGSKA (reference sequence). V lost 3 bases and J lost 7; bases outside the gene matches: 10.

This clonotype is classed as hyperexpanded. The rearrangement links TRBV7-6 to TRBJ2-1; 9 nucleotides line up with TRBD2. Losses at the gene ends were 4 bases for V and 8 bases for J; bases not matched to a gene: 15. The CDR3 consists of 17 residues. CDR1 and CDR2 from the germline V gene are SGHVS and FNYEAQ. The CDR3 sequence is CASSSIAGIAGEDEQFF. CDR3 nucleotide sequence: TGTGCCAGCAGCTCGATAGCCGGAATAGCGGGAGAGGATGAGCAGTTCTTC. Full variable domain (remainder filled in from reference TRBV7-6 and TRBJ2-1): GAGVSQSPRYKVTKRGQDVALRCDPISGHVSLYWYRQALGQGPEFLTYFNYEAQQDKSGLPNDRFSAERPEGSISTLTIQRTEQRDSAMYRCASSSIAGIAGEDEQFFGPGTRLTVL.

This clonotype was counted a single time. The chain joins TRBV20-1 to TRBJ2-5, with 8 nucleotides matching TRBD1. The length of the CDR3 is 16 residues. J gave up 4 bases and V 0 bases, and 10 bases lay outside the gene matches. The germline gives CDR1 DFQATT, CDR2 SNEGSKA (reference sequence). CDR3 in DNA: TGCAGTGCTAGAGATTTTGGACAGGGAGCAAGAGAGACCCAGTACTTC. Its protein is CSARDFGQGARETQYF.

Judged by abundance, this clonotype is medium-sized. The V call is TRBV3-1, the J call TRBJ2-4; TRBD2 agrees at 7 bases. The length of the CDR3 is 18 residues. The ends lost 4 bases at V and 2 bases at J; junction bases unmatched: 14. Germline V gene sequence: CDR1 LGHDT, CDR2 YNNKEL (reference sequence). DNA of the CDR3: TGTGCCAGCAGCCCGTTTCCTACGGCGGGAGATACCAAAAACATTCAGTACTTC. This gives the protein CASSPFPTAGDTKNIQYF.

In this sample, this clonotype is medium-sized (0.01 to 0.1%). V usage is TRBV7-2 and J usage is TRBJ2-2, with D unclear. CDR3 length: 12 residues. CDR1 and CDR2 (germline): SGHTA, FQGNSA. The CDR3 nucleotides read TGTGCTTCCGGGTCGAACACCGGGGAGCTGTTTTTT. Protein: CASGSNTGELFF.

In regard to this clonotype: Just one base apart from a much larger clone, this may be a read error. This chain links TRBV23-1 with TRBJ2-7; unclear D gene. TRBV23-1 is designated an ORF whose function remains uncertain. CDR3 length: 13 residues. Deletions cut 2 bases from V and 6 bases from J, with 11 bases between. The CDR3, as DNA: TGCGCCAGCAGTCAAGCCGACGGCTTCGAGCAGTACTTC. It translates to CASSQADGFEQYF.

This clonotype is labeled medium-sized. The rearrangement links TRBV7-8 to TRBJ1-6, with TRBD1 as a possible D gene (6 bases). Trimming shortened V by 5 bases and J by 7 bases, and 9 bases separated the two germline ends. The CDR3 runs 13 residues. Germline-derived CDR1 and CDR2 are SGHVS and FQNEAQ. The CDR3 loop reads CASSERGNSPLHF. The CDR3, as DNA: TGTGCCAGCAGCGAAAGGGGGAATTCACCCCTCCACTTT. Drawing the rest from reference TRBV7-8 and TRBJ1-6, the complete variable domain is GAGVSQSPRYKVAKRGQDVALRCDPISGHVSLFWYQQALGQGPEFLTYFQNEAQLDKSGLPSDRFFAERPEGSVSTLKIQRTQQEDSAVYLCASSERGNSPLHFGNGTRLTVT.

This clonotype is medium-sized (0.01 to 0.1%). This chain uses TRBV30 with TRBJ1-2; D may be TRBD1 (5 bases). This CDR3 contains 13 residues. CDR1 is GTSNPN and CDR2 is SVGIG in the germline V gene (reference sequence). V was cut by 0 bases and J by 4 bases, with 9 bases left in between. The CDR3 region has the DNA TGTGCCTGGAGTGTCGCAGGGTCCTATGGCTACACCTTC. Its translation: CAWSVAGSYGYTF.

This clonotype is medium-sized by share. This sequence joins TRBV5-1 and TRBJ1-2, with 8 bases aligning to TRBD1. This CDR3 is built from 14 residues. V shed 5 bases, J shed 3 bases, and the junction held 6 bases outside the gene matches. The germline CDR1 and CDR2 sequences are SGHRS and YFSETQ. Written as DNA, the CDR3 is TGCGCCAGCAGGGATAACAGGGGGGACTATGGCTACACCTTC. This codes for CASRDNRGDYGYTF.

The chain combines TRBV29-1 with TRBJ2-3; 9 nucleotides line up with TRBD1. The germline CDR1 and CDR2 sequences are SQVTM and ANQGSEA. Trimming at V came to 4 bases and at J to 2 bases, leaving 4 bases not matched to a gene. The CDR3 loop spans 14 amino acids. As DNA, the CDR3 is TGCAGCGTTGGCGGGACAGGGTTCACAGATACGCAGTATTTT. It yields the protein CSVGGTGFTDTQYF.

By share, this clonotype counts as medium-sized. This rearrangement joins TRBV12-3 or TRBV12-4 to TRBJ2-3, with TRBD2 matching over 11 bases. The CDR3 consists of 15 residues. V lost 5 bases and J lost 6; bases outside the gene matches: 7. The CDR3 region is CASSDGTSGGDTQYF. DNA of the CDR3: TGTGCCAGCAGTGACGGGACTAGCGGAGGGGATACGCAGTATTTT.

This clonotype was counted only a few times. This chain uses TRBV28 with TRBJ2-7, with TRBD1 matching 7 bases. CDR1 is MDHEN and CDR2 is SYDVKM in the germline V gene. After removal of 7 bases from V and 2 bases from J, the junction contained 11 bases not matched to a gene. The CDR3 loop spans 15 amino acids. The CDR3 loop is CASKIRDSSTYEQYF. CDR3 in DNA: TGTGCCAGCAAAATACGGGACAGCTCTACCTACGAGCAGTACTTC. Supplemented by reference TRBV28 and TRBJ2-7, the full variable domain reads DVKVTQSSRYLVKRTGEKVFLECVQDMDHENMFWYRQDPGLGLRLIYFSYDVKMKEKGDIPEGYSVSREKKERFSLILESASTNQTSMYLCASKIRDSSTYEQYFGPGTRLTVT.

This clonotype was detected ten times or more. The chain recombines TRBV29-1 with TRBJ2-1, with 9 bases aligning to TRBD2. V was pared by 5 bases and J by 5 bases, with 7 bases of the junction left unmatched. CDR1 is SQVTM and CDR2 is ANQGSEA in the germline V gene. The CDR3 loop spans 14 amino acids. CDR3 protein: CSVTTSGDHNEQFF. As DNA, the CDR3 is TGCAGCGTTACGACTAGCGGAGACCACAATGAGCAGTTCTTC.

The chain joins TRBV27 to TRBJ2-3, with 8 nucleotides matching TRBD1. The germline CDR1 and CDR2 sequences are MNHEY and SMNVEV (reference sequence). This CDR3 region has 14 residues. Trimming removed 3 bases from V and 2 bases from J; junction bases left unmatched: 1. DNA of the CDR3: TGTGCCAGCAGTTTGGGACAGGTCACAGATACGCAGTATTTT. The encoded protein is CASSLGQVTDTQYF.

This clonotype was seen a few times. The V and J genes are TRBV20-1 and TRBJ2-3; D gene unclear. Germline V gene data show CDR1 as DFQATT and CDR2 as SNEGSKA (reference sequence). V lost 6 bases to trimming and J lost 1 base, with 11 bases between them. This CDR3 spans 13 amino acids. CDR3 DNA sequence: TGCAGTGCGGAAACCGCCGGCACAGATACGCAGTATTTT. This translates into CSAETAGTDTQYF.

This clonotype was picked up a small number of times. The rearrangement links TRBV27 to TRBJ2-1; 7 bases fit TRBD1. CDR1 MNHEY and CDR2 SMNVEV come from the germline V gene (reference sequence). The V gene end was trimmed by 4 bases and the J gene end by 8 bases; junction bases not matched to a gene: 17. The CDR3 covers 17 residues. In nucleotides, the CDR3 is TGTGCCAGCAGTTCCCAGACAGGGATAGGACGAGTCGATGAGCAGTTCTTC. Translation gives CASSSQTGIGRVDEQFF.

This clonotype counts as medium-sized. The chain joins TRBV3-1 to TRBJ2-3; D is ambiguous. Per germline, CDR1 LGHDT and CDR2 YNNKEL (reference sequence). Trimming removed 0 bases from V and 8 bases from J, with 15 bases in between. The CDR3 length is 15 residues. The CDR3 DNA reads TGTGCCAGCAGCCAAGATCCCGCCAGGTGGGGTACGCAGTATTTT. It encodes CASSQDPARWGTQYF.

This clonotype qualifies as medium-sized (0.01 to 0.1%). The chain has TRBV29-1 and TRBJ2-1; 8 bases agree with TRBD2. The CDR3 has 14 amino acids. Germline-derived CDR1 and CDR2 are SQVTM and ANQGSEA. With 5 bases clipped from V and 0 bases from J, the junction kept 3 bases outside the gene matches. Here the CDR3 reads CSVLSGSSYNEQFF. CDR3 bases: TGCAGCGTTCTGAGCGGGAGCTCCTACAATGAGCAGTTCTTC.

The rearrangement uses TRBV5-1 and TRBJ2-5; D is unclear. The V end was cut by 0 bases, the J end by 5 bases, with 14 bases between. Germline values: CDR1 SGHRS, CDR2 YFSETQ. This CDR3 comprises 15 residues. The CDR3 DNA reads TGCGCCAGCAGCTTGGGCGCCAACCCCTTCGAGACCCAGTACTTC. Translated, it gives CASSLGANPFETQYF.